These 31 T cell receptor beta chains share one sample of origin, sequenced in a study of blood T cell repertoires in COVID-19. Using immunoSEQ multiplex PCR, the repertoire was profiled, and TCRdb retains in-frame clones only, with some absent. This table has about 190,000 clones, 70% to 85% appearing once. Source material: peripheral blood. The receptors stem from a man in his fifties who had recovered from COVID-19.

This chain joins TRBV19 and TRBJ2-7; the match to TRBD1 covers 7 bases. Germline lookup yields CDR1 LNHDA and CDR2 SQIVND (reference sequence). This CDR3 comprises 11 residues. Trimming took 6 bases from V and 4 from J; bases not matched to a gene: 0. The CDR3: CASRTGYEQYF. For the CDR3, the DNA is TGTGCCAGTAGGACAGGGTACGAGCAGTACTTC.

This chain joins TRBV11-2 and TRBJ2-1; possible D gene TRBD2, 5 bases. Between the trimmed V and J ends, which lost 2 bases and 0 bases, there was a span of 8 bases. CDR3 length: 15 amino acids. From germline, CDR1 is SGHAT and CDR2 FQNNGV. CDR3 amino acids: CASSLSGYSYNEQFF. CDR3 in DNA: TGTGCCAGCAGCTTATCGGGGTACTCCTACAATGAGCAGTTCTTC.

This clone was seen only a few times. CDR3 loop: CASNSRGVSGNTIYF. CDR3 in DNA: TGTGCCAGCAACTCCAGGGGGGTCTCTGGAAACACCATATATTTT. This chain joins TRBV9 and TRBJ1-3; 7 bases fit TRBD1. V shed 6 bases and J 0 bases; nucleotides not matched to a gene: 6. From germline, CDR1 is SGDLS and CDR2 YYNGEE. CDR3 length: 15 residues.

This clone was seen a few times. This CDR3 is CASSLPARLAKNIQYF. DNA for the CDR3: TGTGCCAGCAGTTTACCCGCTCGACTAGCCAAAAACATTCAGTACTTC. The gene calls are TRBV28 and TRBJ2-4, with D unresolved. The CDR3 contains 16 residues. V was shortened by 2 bases and J by 0 bases, with 11 bases between the two germline ends. Germline CDR1 MDHEN, CDR2 SYDVKM.

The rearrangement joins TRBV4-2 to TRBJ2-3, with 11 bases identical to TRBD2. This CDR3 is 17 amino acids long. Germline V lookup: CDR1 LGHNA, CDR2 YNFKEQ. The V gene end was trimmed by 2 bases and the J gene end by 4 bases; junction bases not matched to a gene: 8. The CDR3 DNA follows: TGTGCCAGCAGCCAACGTCTAGCGGGAGGACATTCAGATACGCAGTATTTT. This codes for CASSQRLAGGHSDTQYF.

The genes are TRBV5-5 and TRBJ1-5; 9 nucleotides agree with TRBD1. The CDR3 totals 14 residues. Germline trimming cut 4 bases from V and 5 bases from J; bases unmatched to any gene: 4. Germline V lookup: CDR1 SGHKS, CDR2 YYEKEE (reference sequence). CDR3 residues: CASSAGQGYQPQHF. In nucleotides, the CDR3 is TGTGCCAGCAGCGCGGGACAGGGATATCAGCCCCAGCATTTT.

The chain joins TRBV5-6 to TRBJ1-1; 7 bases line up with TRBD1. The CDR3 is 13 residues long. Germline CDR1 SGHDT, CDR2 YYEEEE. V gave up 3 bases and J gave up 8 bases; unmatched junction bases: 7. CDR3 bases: TGTGCCAGCAGCTACCGGGACAGAGGAGAAGCTTTCTTT. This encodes CASSYRDRGEAFF.

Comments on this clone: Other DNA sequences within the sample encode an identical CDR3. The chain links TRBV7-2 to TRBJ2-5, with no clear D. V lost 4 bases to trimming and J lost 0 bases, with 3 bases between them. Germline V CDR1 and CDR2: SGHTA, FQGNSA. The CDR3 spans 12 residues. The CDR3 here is CASSSYQETQYF. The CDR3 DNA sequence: TGTGCCAGCAGCTCGTACCAAGAGACCCAGTACTTC.

Here the CDR3 DNA reads TGTGCCATCAGTGAGTCGCGAAGCTCCTATAATTCACCCCTCCACTTT. Its protein is CAISESRSSYNSPLHF. The chain recombines TRBV10-3 with TRBJ1-6; D remains unclear. The V end was cut by 0 bases, the J end by 0 bases, with 6 bases between. The CDR3 has 16 amino acids. The germline V gene encodes CDR1 ENHRY and CDR2 SYGVKD.

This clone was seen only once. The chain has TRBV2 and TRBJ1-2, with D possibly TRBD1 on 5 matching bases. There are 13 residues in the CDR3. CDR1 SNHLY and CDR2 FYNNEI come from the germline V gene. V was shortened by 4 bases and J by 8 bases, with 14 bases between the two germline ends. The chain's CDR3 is CASSGSQGIGYTF. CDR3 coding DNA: TGTGCCAGCAGTGGGAGCCAGGGTATCGGCTACACCTTC.

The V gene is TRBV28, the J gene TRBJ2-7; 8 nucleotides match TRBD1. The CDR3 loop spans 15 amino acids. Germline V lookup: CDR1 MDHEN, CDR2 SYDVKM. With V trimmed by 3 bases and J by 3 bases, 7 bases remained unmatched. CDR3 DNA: TGTGCCAGCAGTTTTAGTCAGGGGGCGTTCTACGAGCAGTACTTC. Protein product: CASSFSQGAFYEQYF.

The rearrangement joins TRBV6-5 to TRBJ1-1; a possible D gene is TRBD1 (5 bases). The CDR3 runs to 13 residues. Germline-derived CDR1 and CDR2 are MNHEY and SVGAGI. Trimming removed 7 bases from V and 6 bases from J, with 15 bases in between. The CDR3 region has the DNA TGTGCCAGCATACAGACCCAAGGGGCTGAAGCTTTCTTT. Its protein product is CASIQTQGAEAFF.

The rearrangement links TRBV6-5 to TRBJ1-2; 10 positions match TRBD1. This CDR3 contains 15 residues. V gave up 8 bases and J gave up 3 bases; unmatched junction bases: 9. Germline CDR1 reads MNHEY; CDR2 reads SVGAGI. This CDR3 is CASLTRDRGDYGYTF. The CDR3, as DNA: TGTGCCAGCCTAACCCGGGACAGGGGCGACTATGGCTACACCTTC.

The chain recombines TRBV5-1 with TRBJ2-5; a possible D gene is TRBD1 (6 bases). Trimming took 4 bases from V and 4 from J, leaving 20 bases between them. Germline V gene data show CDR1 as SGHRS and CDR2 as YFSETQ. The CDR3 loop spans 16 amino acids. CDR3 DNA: TGCGCCAGCAGCCTGGGAGAGGTCAGGGGTTTAGAGACCCAGTACTTC. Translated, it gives CASSLGEVRGLETQYF.

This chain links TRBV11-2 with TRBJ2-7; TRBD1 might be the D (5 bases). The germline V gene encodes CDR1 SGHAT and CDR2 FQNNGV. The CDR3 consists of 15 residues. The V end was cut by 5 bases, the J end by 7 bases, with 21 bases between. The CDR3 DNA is TGTGCCAGCAGCCAAAGTCCTGTCCAGGGAATAGAGCAGTACTTC. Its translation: CASSQSPVQGIEQYF.

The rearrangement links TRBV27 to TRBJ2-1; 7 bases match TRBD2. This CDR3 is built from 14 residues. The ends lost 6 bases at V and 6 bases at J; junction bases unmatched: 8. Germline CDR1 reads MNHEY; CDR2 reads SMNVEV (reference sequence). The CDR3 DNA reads TGTGCCAGCAGGGGGGGAGGGGTCCTCAATGAGCAGTTCTTC. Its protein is CASRGGGVLNEQFF.

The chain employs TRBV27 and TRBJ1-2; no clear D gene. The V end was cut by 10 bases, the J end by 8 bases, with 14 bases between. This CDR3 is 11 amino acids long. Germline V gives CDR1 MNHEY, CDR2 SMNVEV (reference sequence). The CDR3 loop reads CATYSAQGYTF. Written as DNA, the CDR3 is TGTGCCACCTACAGTGCCCAGGGCTACACCTTC.

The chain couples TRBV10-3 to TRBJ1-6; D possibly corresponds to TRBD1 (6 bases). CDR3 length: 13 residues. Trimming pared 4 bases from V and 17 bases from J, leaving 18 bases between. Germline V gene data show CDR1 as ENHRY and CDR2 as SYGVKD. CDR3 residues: CAISASDSLGFHF. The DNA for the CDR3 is TGTGCCATCAGTGCCTCGGACAGTTTGGGTTTCCACTTT.

The CDR3 nucleotides are TGTGCCAGCAGCTTAGAAGCCTTCACAGATACGCAGTATTTT. Translation gives CASSLEAFTDTQYF. The J gene is TRBJ2-3, the V gene TRBV11-2; D not certain. The germline CDR1 and CDR2 sequences are SGHAT and FQNNGV. The CDR3 totals 14 residues. V was cut by 0 bases and J by 2 bases, with 6 bases left in between.

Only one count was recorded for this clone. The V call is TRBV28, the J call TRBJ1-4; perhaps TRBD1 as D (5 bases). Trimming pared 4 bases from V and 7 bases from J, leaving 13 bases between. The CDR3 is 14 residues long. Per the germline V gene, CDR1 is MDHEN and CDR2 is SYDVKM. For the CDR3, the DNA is TGTGCCAGCAGTTCTAGACTTGGGGCTGAAAAACTGTTTTTT. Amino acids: CASSSRLGAEKLFF. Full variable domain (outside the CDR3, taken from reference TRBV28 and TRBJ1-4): DVKVTQSSRYLVKRTGEKVFLECVQDMDHENMFWYRQDPGLGLRLIYFSYDVKMKEKGDIPEGYSVSREKKERFSLILESASTNQTSMYLCASSSRLGAEKLFFGSGTQLSVL.

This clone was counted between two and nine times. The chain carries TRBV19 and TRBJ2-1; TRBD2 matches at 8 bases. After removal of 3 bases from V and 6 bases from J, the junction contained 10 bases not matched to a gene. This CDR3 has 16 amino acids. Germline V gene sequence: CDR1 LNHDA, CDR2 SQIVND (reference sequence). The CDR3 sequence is CASSILFSGRFNEQFF. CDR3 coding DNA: TGTGCCAGTAGTATTCTTTTCAGCGGGAGATTCAATGAGCAGTTCTTC. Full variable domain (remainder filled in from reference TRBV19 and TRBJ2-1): DGGITQSPKYLFRKEGQNVTLSCEQNLNHDAMYWYRQDPGQGLRLIYYSQIVNDFQKGDIAEGYSVSREKKESFPLTVTSAQKNPTAFYLCASSILFSGRFNEQFFGPGTRLTVL.

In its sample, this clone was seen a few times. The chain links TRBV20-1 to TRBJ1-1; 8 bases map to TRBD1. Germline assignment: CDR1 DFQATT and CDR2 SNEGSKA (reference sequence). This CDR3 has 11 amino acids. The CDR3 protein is CRGTGNTEAFF. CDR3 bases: TGCAGGGGGACAGGGAACACTGAAGCTTTCTTT.

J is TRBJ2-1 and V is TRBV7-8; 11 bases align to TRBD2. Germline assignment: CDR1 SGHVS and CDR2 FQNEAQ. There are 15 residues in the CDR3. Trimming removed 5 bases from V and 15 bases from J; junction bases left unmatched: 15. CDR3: CASSPSGDSGRDGFF. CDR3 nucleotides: TGTGCCAGCAGCCCATCGGGGGATAGCGGGAGGGACGGGTTCTTC. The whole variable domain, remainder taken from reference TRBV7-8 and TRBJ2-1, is GAGVSQSPRYKVAKRGQDVALRCDPISGHVSLFWYQQALGQGPEFLTYFQNEAQLDKSGLPSDRFFAERPEGSVSTLKIQRTQQEDSAVYLCASSPSGDSGRDGFFGPGTRLTVL.

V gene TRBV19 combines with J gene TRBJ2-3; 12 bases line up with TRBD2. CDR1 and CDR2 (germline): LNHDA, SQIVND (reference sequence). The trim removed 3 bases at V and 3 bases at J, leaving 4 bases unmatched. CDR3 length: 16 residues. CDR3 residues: CASSMRTSGTTDTQYF. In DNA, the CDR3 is TGTGCCAGTAGTATGAGGACTAGCGGGACTACAGATACGCAGTATTTT.

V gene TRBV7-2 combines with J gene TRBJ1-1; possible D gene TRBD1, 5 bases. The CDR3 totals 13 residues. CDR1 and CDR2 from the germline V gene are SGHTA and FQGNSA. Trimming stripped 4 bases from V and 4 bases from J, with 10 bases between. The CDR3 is CASSYSGGTEAFF. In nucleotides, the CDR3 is TGTGCCAGCAGCTATAGCGGGGGCACTGAAGCTTTCTTT. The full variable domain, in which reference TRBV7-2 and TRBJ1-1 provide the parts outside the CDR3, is GAGVSQSPSNKVTEKGKDVELRCDPISGHTALYWYRQSLGQGLEFLIYFQGNSAPDKSGLPSDRFSAERTGGSVSTLTIQRTQQEDSAVYLCASSYSGGTEAFFGQGTRLTVV.

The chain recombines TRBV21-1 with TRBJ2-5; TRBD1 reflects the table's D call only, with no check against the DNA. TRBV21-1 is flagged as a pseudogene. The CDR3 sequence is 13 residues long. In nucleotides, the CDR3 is TGTGCCAGCTTGCTCGTTCAGGGAGAGACCCAGTACTTC. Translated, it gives CASLLVQGETQYF.

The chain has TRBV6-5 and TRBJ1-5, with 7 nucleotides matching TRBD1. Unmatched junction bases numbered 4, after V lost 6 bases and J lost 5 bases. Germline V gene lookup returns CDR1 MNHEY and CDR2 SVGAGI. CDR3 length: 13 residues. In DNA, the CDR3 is TGTGCCAGCAGGGATACAGGGGATCAGCCCCAGCATTTT. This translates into CASRDTGDQPQHF.

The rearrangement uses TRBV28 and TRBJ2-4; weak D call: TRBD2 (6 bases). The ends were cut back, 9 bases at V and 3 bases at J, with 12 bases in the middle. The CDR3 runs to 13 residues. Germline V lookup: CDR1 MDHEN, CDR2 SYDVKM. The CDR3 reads CASYSGIKNIQYF. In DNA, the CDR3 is TGTGCCAGTTATAGCGGAATCAAAAACATTCAGTACTTC.

CDR3 region: CASSISTGVAQETQYF. CDR3 sequence (DNA): TGTGCCAGCAGCATATCGACAGGGGTGGCACAAGAGACCCAGTACTTC. The J gene is TRBJ2-5, the V gene TRBV7-2; TRBD1 agrees at 8 bases. The V and J ends lost 5 bases and 2 bases, in that order; junction bases with no gene match: 10. Germline lookup yields CDR1 SGHTA and CDR2 FQGNSA. The CDR3 is 16 residues long.

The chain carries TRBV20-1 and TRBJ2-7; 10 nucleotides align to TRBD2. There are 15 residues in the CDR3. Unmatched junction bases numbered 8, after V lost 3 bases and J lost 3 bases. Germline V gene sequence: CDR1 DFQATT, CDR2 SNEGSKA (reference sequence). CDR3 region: CSASRLASGSYEQYF. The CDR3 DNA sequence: TGCAGTGCTAGTAGGTTGGCTAGCGGGAGCTACGAGCAGTACTTC.

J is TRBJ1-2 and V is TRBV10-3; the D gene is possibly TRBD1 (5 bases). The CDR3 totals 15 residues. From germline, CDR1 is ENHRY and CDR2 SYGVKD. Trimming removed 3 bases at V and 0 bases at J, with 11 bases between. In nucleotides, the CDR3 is TGTGCCATCAGTGACGGGGGGGGATCTAACTATGGCTACACCTTC. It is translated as CAISDGGGSNYGYTF.